A single sample is the source of the 18 T cell receptor beta chains below, sequenced in a study of T cell repertoires in cytomegalovirus infection. Each CDR3 protein gets one entry after TCRdb re-called the reads with MiXCR. The sample includes hundreds of thousands of distinct CDR3 sequences, roughly 31% of them seen just once. Sequenced material: PBMCs. These receptors were taken from a human donor in good health (CMV status not recorded). Some clones in this sample may be carry-over from other donors' samples.

There are a few counts of this clonotype. The rearrangement uses TRBV7-9 and TRBJ2-7; 9 bases match TRBD2. Trimming took 1 base from V and 4 from J; bases not matched to a gene: 14. The CDR3 extends over 18 amino acids. Looked up from germline, CDR1 is SEHNR and CDR2 is FQNEAQ (reference sequence). The CDR3 coding sequence is TGTGCCAGCAGCTTAGGCGGGGGGGACGCCTTGGGTAGTTACGAGCAGTACTTC. This gives the protein CASSLGGGDALGSYEQYF. The variable domain in full, completed from reference TRBV7-9 and TRBJ2-7, reads DTGVSQNPRHKITKRGQNVTFRCDPISEHNRLYWYRQTLGQGPEFLTYFQNEAQLEKSRLLSDRFSAERPKGSFSTLEIQRTEQGDSAMYLCASSLGGGDALGSYEQYFGPGTRLTVT.

This clonotype has at least ten counts. V usage is TRBV6-1 and J usage is TRBJ2-1; the match to TRBD1 covers 8 bases. V lost 3 bases to trimming and J lost 3 bases; unmatched junction nucleotides: 4. The CDR3 has 15 residues. Germline values: CDR1 MNHNS, CDR2 SASEGT. The CDR3 DNA sequence: TGTGCCAGCAGTGACCTCACAGGGGGCTACAATGAGCAGTTCTTC. Translated: CASSDLTGGYNEQFF.

Concerning this clonotype: At one boundary the junction diverges from the germline segment, which might be a read error. The rearrangement uses TRBV4-3 and TRBJ2-3; D is unclear. This CDR3 has 14 residues. Per the germline V gene, CDR1 is LGHNA and CDR2 is YSLEER. The DNA of the CDR3 is TGCGCCAGCACCCAAGATGCCTTCACAGATACGCAGTATTTT. Translated, it gives CASTQDAFTDTQYF.

This clonotype was seen a handful of times. The gene calls are TRBV2 and TRBJ1-6, with D possibly being TRBD1 (6 bases). Trimming pared 10 bases from V and 5 bases from J, leaving 18 bases between. The CDR3 has 15 residues. Germline V CDR1 and CDR2: SNHLY, FYNNEI. CDR3 region: CATAVTGSDNSPLHF. The CDR3 DNA reads as TGTGCCACAGCGGTGACAGGTTCGGATAATTCACCCCTCCACTTT.

This clonotype showed up just a few times. V usage is TRBV19 and J usage is TRBJ2-2, with 8 bases identical to TRBD1. The CDR3 is 16 residues long. CDR1 LNHDA and CDR2 SQIVND come from the germline V gene (reference sequence). Losses at the gene ends were 5 bases for V and 5 bases for J; bases not matched to a gene: 10. CDR3 DNA: TGTGCCAGTAGTTGGTTGACAGGGGCTGGAACCGGGGAGCTGTTTTTT. Translating gives CASSWLTGAGTGELFF.

The gene calls are TRBV4-1 and TRBJ2-3; D remains unclear. This CDR3 comprises 13 residues. V was pared by 1 base and J by 6 bases, with 8 bases between. Germline V gives CDR1 MGHRA, CDR2 YSYEKL. The CDR3 spells CASSQGRQDTQYF. Here the CDR3 DNA reads TGCGCCAGCAGCCAAGGACGCCAGGATACGCAGTATTTT.

The chain recombines TRBV6-6 with TRBJ2-3; 11 bases match TRBD2. V lost 5 bases to trimming and J lost 5 bases; unmatched junction nucleotides: 9. The germline gives CDR1 MNHNY, CDR2 SVGAGI (reference sequence). The CDR3 has 16 amino acids. CDR3 sequence reads: CASSPLSGGVLDTQYF. CDR3 in DNA: TGTGCCAGCAGTCCTCTTAGCGGGGGGGTTTTAGATACGCAGTATTTT.

This clonotype was observed once. A single base separates this from a much larger clone, so it may be a read error. This CDR3 is CASSLAYRGVNDNSPLQF. The DNA for the CDR3 is TGTGCCAGCAGCTTAGCATACCGGGGAGTTAACGATAATTCACCCCTCCAATTT. This chain joins TRBV7-2 and TRBJ1-6; D ambiguous. Germline CDR1 is SGHTA and CDR2 is FQGNSA. The CDR3 extends over 18 amino acids.

Details on this clonotype: No conserved phenylalanine or tryptophan is present at the end of the CDR3, so a read error is the likely explanation. The CDR3 bases are TGTGCCAGCAGTAGTATAGGGTCCCTCTCCGGGGCCAACGTCCTGACTTGC. Protein sequence: CASSSIGSLSGANVLTC. This chain uses TRBV7-3 with TRBJ2-6; D call uncertain. Per germline, CDR1 SGHTA and CDR2 FQGTGA. Trimming took off 6 bases at V and 4 bases at J, with 19 bases between the two ends. The CDR3 is made up of 17 amino acids.

The genes are TRBV7-9 and TRBJ2-1; D possibly matches TRBD1 or TRBD2 (5 bases each). Trimming stripped 2 bases from V and 7 bases from J, with 15 bases between. Germline CDR1 reads SEHNR; CDR2 reads FQNEAQ (reference sequence). The CDR3 extends over 15 amino acids. This chain's CDR3 is CASSLNVGPGNEQFF. As DNA, the CDR3 is TGTGCCAGCAGCTTAAACGTGGGGCCGGGGAATGAGCAGTTCTTC. Looking up the rest from reference TRBV7-9 and TRBJ2-1 gives the full variable domain: DTGVSQNPRHKITKRGQNVTFRCDPISEHNRLYWYRQTLGQGPEFLTYFQNEAQLEKSRLLSDRFSAERPKGSFSTLEIQRTEQGDSAMYLCASSLNVGPGNEQFFGPGTRLTVL.

In its sample, this clonotype was seen a few times. Here the CDR3 DNA reads TGTGCCAGTAGTATCCGTTCTGATAACTATGGCTACACCTTC. It yields the protein CASSIRSDNYGYTF. The chain couples TRBV19 to TRBJ1-2, with D hard to call. V was clipped by 3 bases and J by 1 base, with 9 bases between them. Germline CDR1 and CDR2: LNHDA and SQIVND (reference sequence). This CDR3 has 14 amino acids.

This clonotype was observed many times. The chain recombines TRBV11-3 with TRBJ2-2; D remains unclear. V gave up 5 bases and J gave up 3 bases, with 7 bases separating them. This CDR3 spans 13 amino acids. Germline loops: CDR1 SGHNT, CDR2 YENEEA. This CDR3 is CASSPRDTGELFF. The CDR3 DNA is TGTGCCAGCAGCCCCCGGGACACCGGGGAGCTGTTTTTT. The variable domain in full, with the rest retrieved from reference TRBV11-3 and TRBJ2-2, is EAGVVQSPRYKIIEKKQPVAFWCNPISGHNTLYWYLQNLGQGPELLIRYENEEAVDDSQLPKDRFSAERLKGVDSTLKIQPAELGDSAVYLCASSPRDTGELFFGEGSRLTVL.

The rearrangement links TRBV5-4 to TRBJ1-1; TRBD1 matches 11 bases. This CDR3 contains 19 residues. The J segment lost 0 bases and the V segment lost 4 bases, leaving 14 bases of the junction unmatched. Germline V CDR1 and CDR2: SGHNT, YYREEE (reference sequence). In nucleotides, the CDR3 is TGTGCCAGCAGCCACGGACAGGGGGCCAGGAGTCTCCTGAACACTGAAGCTTTCTTT. Translating gives CASSHGQGARSLLNTEAFF.

This clonotype has a count of ten or more. CDR3 DNA sequence: TGTGCCAGCAGCATAATACCGGGACAGGGGTACAATGAGCAGTTCTTC. It codes for CASSIIPGQGYNEQFF. V is TRBV7-8 and J is TRBJ2-1; TRBD1 matches 10 bases. The ends lost 5 bases at V and 4 bases at J; junction bases unmatched: 8. In germline, CDR1 is SGHVS, CDR2 FQNEAQ. The length of the CDR3 is 16 residues.

Points on this clonotype: The junction does not match germline at one end; this may be a read error. The V gene is TRBV7-6, the J gene TRBJ1-1, with 7 nucleotides matching TRBD1. The CDR3 has 15 amino acids. Looked up from germline, CDR1 is SGHVS and CDR2 is FNYEAQ. CDR3 residues: CASSFSGQTNTEAFF. The CDR3 DNA sequence: TGTGCCAGCAGCTTTTCGGGACAGACCAACACTGAAGCGTTCTTT. The full variable domain, with the rest looked up from reference TRBV7-6 and TRBJ1-1, is GAGVSQSPRYKVTKRGQDVALRCDPISGHVSLYWYRQALGQGPEFLTYFNYEAQQDKSGLPNDRFSAERPEGSISTLTIQRTEQRDSAMYRCASSFSGQTNTEAFFGQGTRLTVV.

This clonotype was detected a few times. The V gene is TRBV7-8, the J gene TRBJ2-2, with D tentatively TRBD1 (6 bases). The CDR3 has 14 amino acids. The V end lost 5 bases, the J end lost 3 bases, and 10 bases lay between the germline ends. The germline CDR1 and CDR2 sequences are SGHVS and FQNEAQ. CDR3 amino acids: CASSPGQYTGELFF. CDR3 in DNA: TGTGCCAGCAGCCCCGGACAGTACACCGGGGAGCTGTTTTTT.

There are many counts of this clonotype. This chain links TRBV7-8 with TRBJ2-5, with 9 bases identical to TRBD1. Looked up from germline, CDR1 is SGHVS and CDR2 is FQNEAQ. CDR3 length equals 17 residues. J was trimmed by 4 bases and V by 3 bases; bases with no gene match: 12. CDR3 nucleotide sequence: TGTGCCAGCAGCTTTTATCTCACCGGGACAGGGTCAGAGACCCAGTACTTC. This codes for CASSFYLTGTGSETQYF.

The chain has TRBV19 and TRBJ2-1, with a weak D call TRBD1 (5 bases). This CDR3 spans 13 amino acids. Germline V gene lookup returns CDR1 LNHDA and CDR2 SQIVND (reference sequence). V dropped 4 bases and J dropped 7 bases, with 11 bases sitting between them. CDR3 in DNA: TGTGCCAGTAGTACGGCATCAGGGAATGAGCAGTTCTTC. This encodes CASSTASGNEQFF.